This T cell receptor beta chain appears in the sequencing data of a study of graft-versus-host responses after intestinal transplantation. Assay used: immunoSEQ multiplex PCR; TCRdb lists only in-frame clones, some missing. Of around 23,000 clones in the sample, more than 80% were seen once. The CDR3 sequence is 13 residues long. After removal of 9 bases from V and 7 bases from J, the junction contained 11 bases not matched to a gene. CDR1 and CDR2 from the germline V gene are SGHVS and FNYEAQ. This specimen consisted of PBMCs, obtained 18 days after transplant. This chain joins TRBV7-6 and TRBJ1-2; 7 positions agree with TRBD1. The clonotype originates from a human patient who received an intestinal transplant, so some T cells may come from the graft donor. The DNA for the CDR3 is TGTGCCAGGAGGACAGGCGAGAAGCGTGGCTACACCTTC. Protein sequence: CARRTGEKRGYTF.